One and the same sample provided the 25 T cell receptor beta chains below, sequenced in a study of CD8+CD57+ T cells in acquired aplastic anemia. Genomic DNA was employed as the template in profiling TCR beta VDJ and CDR3. TCRdb recomputed calls from the reads with MiXCR, one row per CDR3 protein. The table shows fewer than 200,000 distinct CDR3 sequences, with 50% to 75% occurring only once. Sample: sorted CD4+, CD8+, or CD8+CD57+ T cells (not recorded which) from PBMCs. These receptors originate from a human donor in good health.

This clonotype was observed a few times. The chain joins TRBV5-4 to TRBJ2-5; 10 bases fit TRBD1. Trimming at V came to 3 bases and at J to 6 bases, leaving 8 bases not matched to a gene. The CDR3 length is 15 residues. From germline, CDR1 is SGHNT and CDR2 YYREEE (reference sequence). CDR3 in DNA: TGTGCCAGCAGCTACAGCCGGGACAGGGGAAAGACCCAGTACTTC. Its translation: CASSYSRDRGKTQYF.

This clonotype has only a few counts. The chain combines TRBV28 with TRBJ2-7, with no clear D. Looked up from germline, CDR1 is MDHEN and CDR2 is SYDVKM. V dropped 2 bases and J dropped 4 bases, with 9 bases sitting between them. This CDR3 region has 13 residues. The CDR3 DNA reads as TGTGCCAGCAGTTTAAACGCCCTTTACGAGCAGTACTTC. It yields the protein CASSLNALYEQYF.

In its sample, this clonotype was seen many times. The rearrangement joins TRBV9 to TRBJ2-7, with TRBD2 matching over 8 bases. Trimming at V came to 3 bases and at J to 0 bases, leaving 20 bases not matched to a gene. Germline-derived CDR1 and CDR2 are SGDLS and YYNGEE. The CDR3 has 20 amino acids. The CDR3 spells CASSDPRGNGDGGGSYEQYF. CDR3 DNA sequence: TGTGCCAGCAGCGACCCCCGGGGGAACGGAGACGGGGGGGGCTCCTACGAGCAGTACTTC.

This sequence joins TRBV9 and TRBJ2-1, with 8 bases aligning to TRBD2. Trimming at V came to 2 bases and at J to 9 bases, leaving 4 bases not matched to a gene. This CDR3 is built from 13 residues. Germline V gives CDR1 SGDLS, CDR2 YYNGEE. The CDR3 bases are TGTGCCAGCAGCGTCCCGGGACTAGGTGAGCAGTTCTTC. The encoded protein is CASSVPGLGEQFF.

This chain uses TRBV9 with TRBJ2-2; tentatively, D is TRBD1 (5 bases). Deletions cut 3 bases from V and 1 base from J, with 10 bases between. The CDR3 runs 15 residues. Germline-derived CDR1 and CDR2 are SGDLS and YYNGEE. CDR3 sequence: CASSGTTRNTGELFF. The CDR3 DNA reads as TGTGCCAGCAGCGGGACAACACGGAACACCGGGGAGCTGTTTTTT.

The chain has TRBV24-1 and TRBJ2-1; D not certain. Germline lookup yields CDR1 KGHDR and CDR2 SFDVKD. This CDR3 contains 13 residues. Trimming removed 9 bases at V and 4 bases at J, with 12 bases between. This chain's CDR3 is CATRKGLYNEQFF. CDR3 in DNA: TGTGCCACCCGTAAGGGCCTATACAATGAGCAGTTCTTC.

V is TRBV10-1 and J is TRBJ1-2, with unresolved D. The CDR3 sequence is 13 residues long. Germline V CDR1 and CDR2: WNHNN, SYGVQD (reference sequence). V lost 3 bases to trimming and J lost 2 bases, with 7 bases between them. The CDR3 nucleotides are TGCGCCAGCAGTGACGGATTAAACTATGGCTACACCTTC. The encoded protein is CASSDGLNYGYTF.

Remarks on this clonotype: A junction boundary mismatches the germline segment, possibly from a read error. The V gene is TRBV7-2, the J gene TRBJ2-7; 7 positions match TRBD1. The germline gives CDR1 SGHTA, CDR2 FQGNSA. This CDR3 has 14 amino acids. In nucleotides, the CDR3 is TGTGCCTGCAGCAGTTCGACAGGGCCCTACGAGCAGTACTTC. This codes for CACSSSTGPYEQYF.

This clonotype was observed a few times. The junction shows a germline mismatch at one end, possibly a read error. This chain connects TRBV5-6 to TRBJ2-7; the match to TRBD1 covers 7 bases. Germline-derived CDR1 and CDR2 are SGHDT and YYEEEE. The CDR3 length is 13 residues. CDR3: CASSLTGNYEQYF. The CDR3 DNA sequence: TGCGCCAGCAGCTTGACAGGGAACTACGAGCAGTACTTC.

This clonotype was seen just once. The V call is TRBV13, the J call TRBJ2-5, with D perhaps TRBD1 (5 bases). The CDR3 consists of 13 residues. Germline lookup yields CDR1 PRHDT and CDR2 FYEKMQ (reference sequence). V lost 4 bases and J 1 base, leaving 7 bases between the germline ends. The CDR3 loop is CASSSDSQETQYF. CDR3 nucleotides: TGTGCCAGCAGCTCAGACAGCCAAGAGACCCAGTACTTC.

CDR3 DNA sequence: TGTGCCAGCAGCTTATCTTGGCTAGCCGATCGGGAGACCCAGTACTTC. Protein: CASSLSWLADRETQYF. This chain joins TRBV7-6 and TRBJ2-5; possible D gene TRBD2, 5 bases. This CDR3 is built from 16 residues. The germline V and J ends were trimmed by 2 bases and 5 bases, with 18 bases remaining between them. CDR1 is SGHVS and CDR2 is FNYEAQ in the germline V gene.

V is TRBV10-2 and J is TRBJ1-2, with 10 bases lining up with TRBD1. With V trimmed by 2 bases and J by 6 bases, 6 bases remained unmatched. This CDR3 is 15 amino acids long. Per the germline V gene, CDR1 is WSHSY and CDR2 is SAAADI. CDR3 sequence: CASSEGQGVRNGYTF. DNA for the CDR3: TGCGCCAGCAGTGAGGGACAGGGGGTAAGGAATGGCTACACCTTC.

V is TRBV2 and J is TRBJ2-7, with 12 bases lining up with TRBD2. Germline lookup yields CDR1 SNHLY and CDR2 FYNNEI. CDR3 size: 14 residues. Trimming at V came to 6 bases and at J to 4 bases, leaving 4 bases not matched to a gene. The DNA for the CDR3 is TGTGCCAGCAGGAGACTAGCGGGAGTGTACGAGCAGTACTTC. Its protein product is CASRRLAGVYEQYF.

This clonotype was detected only a few times. The chain combines TRBV20-1 with TRBJ2-7; D not certain. There are 14 residues in the CDR3. V lost 0 bases to trimming and J lost 3 bases, with 12 bases between them. The V gene's germline CDR1 is DFQATT and CDR2 SNEGSKA (reference sequence). For the CDR3, the DNA is TGCAGTGCTAGAGATTCCATTACCGACTACGAGCAGTACTTC. As protein: CSARDSITDYEQYF.

This clonotype occurred many times. The chain carries TRBV7-3 and TRBJ1-6; possibly TRBD1 for D (5 bases). Trimming left V 1 base short and J 10 bases short, with 11 bases between. This CDR3 contains 14 residues. Germline CDR1 reads SGHTA; CDR2 reads FQGTGA. This CDR3 reads CASSLMGVGSPLHF. The CDR3 region has the DNA TGTGCCAGCAGCTTAATGGGGGTTGGGTCACCCCTCCACTTT.

This clonotype has only a few counts. V and J are TRBV29-1 and TRBJ1-3; D call uncertain. V lost 4 bases to trimming and J lost 0 bases, with 7 bases between them. CDR1 is SQVTM and CDR2 is ANQGSEA in the germline V gene. The CDR3 runs to 13 residues. This CDR3 is CSVVMTSGNTIYF. CDR3 DNA sequence: TGCAGCGTTGTCATGACCTCTGGAAACACCATATATTTT.

The genes are TRBV2 and TRBJ2-7; D could derive from TRBD1 or TRBD2 (6 bases each). V was shortened by 9 bases and J by 4 bases, with 16 bases between the two germline ends. There are 13 residues in the CDR3. Germline loops: CDR1 SNHLY, CDR2 FYNNEI. This chain's CDR3 is CASPGVGGYEQYF. CDR3 coding DNA: TGTGCCAGTCCCGGGGTAGGGGGGTACGAGCAGTACTTC.

The V and J genes are TRBV12-3 or TRBV12-4 and TRBJ2-7; tentatively, D is TRBD1 or TRBD2 (6 bases each). CDR3 size: 13 residues. Trimming left V 7 bases short and J 6 bases short, with 16 bases between. The CDR3 bases are TGTGCCAGCACCTTACAGGGACTCGGCGAGCAGTACTTC. This sequence encodes CASTLQGLGEQYF.

The genes are TRBV15 and TRBJ1-6; 9 bases map to TRBD1. The V gene end was trimmed by 0 bases and the J gene end by 12 bases; junction bases not matched to a gene: 12. The CDR3 runs to 17 residues. The germline CDR1 and CDR2 sequences are LNHNV and YYDKDF (reference sequence). The CDR3 spells CATSRDGDRARGVPLHF. The CDR3, as DNA: TGTGCCACCAGCAGAGATGGGGACAGGGCCAGAGGCGTACCCCTCCACTTT.

The J gene is TRBJ2-5, the V gene TRBV10-3; 8 bases are a match to TRBD1. The CDR3 length is 13 residues. Trimming at V came to 6 bases and at J to 2 bases, leaving 2 bases not matched to a gene. CDR1 and CDR2 (germline): ENHRY, SYGVKD. Here the CDR3 DNA reads TGTGCCATCAGAGGACAGGGACAAGAGACCCAGTACTTC. Amino acids: CAIRGQGQETQYF.

The chain uses TRBV10-3 and TRBJ2-1; 8 bases match TRBD1. The trim removed 7 bases at V and 4 bases at J, leaving 3 bases unmatched. From germline, CDR1 is ENHRY and CDR2 SYGVKD. The length of the CDR3 is 13 residues. The CDR3 reads CAITDRDYNEQFF. The CDR3 bases are TGTGCCATCACGGACAGGGATTACAATGAGCAGTTCTTC.

This rearrangement joins TRBV29-1 to TRBJ2-3; perhaps TRBD2 as D (6 bases). The germline CDR1 and CDR2 sequences are SQVTM and ANQGSEA. The CDR3 contains 15 residues. The V and J ends lost 1 base and 4 bases respectively, with 15 bases between them. CDR3 sequence: CSVEVGSRGADTQYF. CDR3 in DNA: TGCAGCGTTGAAGTGGGTTCTCGCGGGGCAGATACGCAGTATTTT.

This clonotype was counted a few times. The rearrangement uses TRBV6-5 and TRBJ1-4; D is unclear. Per germline, CDR1 MNHEY and CDR2 SVGAGI. The CDR3 sequence is 12 residues long. V lost 8 bases, J lost 8 bases, and 12 bases lay in between. The CDR3, as DNA: TGTGCCAGCCGCTCAGCGGGGGAAAAACTGTTTTTT. Residues: CASRSAGEKLFF.

This clonotype occurred many times. The J gene is TRBJ1-2, the V gene TRBV4-1; D remains unclear. In germline, CDR1 is MGHRA, CDR2 YSYEKL. V lost 0 bases to trimming and J lost 1 base, with 9 bases between them. CDR3 length: 15 amino acids. CDR3: CASSQDRNSNYGYTF. CDR3 nucleotides: TGCGCCAGCAGCCAAGATAGGAACAGTAACTATGGCTACACCTTC.

V and J are TRBV24-1 and TRBJ2-7; D call uncertain. V was shortened by 3 bases and J by 3 bases, with 8 bases between the two germline ends. The CDR3 contains 13 residues. The germline V gene encodes CDR1 KGHDR and CDR2 SFDVKD. The CDR3 DNA follows: TGTGCCACCAGTGATGGGGATCTCTACGAGCAGTACTTC. Its protein is CATSDGDLYEQYF.